One and the same sample provided the 32 T cell receptor beta chains below, sequenced in a study of T cells after yellow fever vaccination. TCRdb passed the 5' RACE reads through MiXCR, listing each CDR3 protein once. The data show some 320,000 distinct CDR3 sequences, 8.7% seen once. The sample here was PBMCs, taken on the day of the first yellow fever vaccination. The receptors were sampled from a man aged 18 to 35 who received the YFV17D yellow fever vaccine.

This clonotype was seen a handful of times. This sequence joins TRBV12-3 or TRBV12-4 and TRBJ1-1; a weak D match, TRBD1 (5 bases). The CDR3 is 14 residues long. The germline V and J ends were trimmed by 6 bases and 7 bases, with 18 bases remaining between them. As DNA, the CDR3 is TGTGCCAGCAGCCAGCGTGGGGGAAACGGTGAAGCTTTCTTT. Its protein product is CASSQRGGNGEAFF.

This clonotype was found a few times. The chain couples TRBV12-3 or TRBV12-4 to TRBJ1-2; 9 positions agree with TRBD1. The junction had 11 bases not matched to a gene; V was cut back by 5 bases and J by 1 base. CDR3 size: 17 residues. CDR3 region: CASSVGDRDQVNYGYTF. The CDR3 DNA is TGTGCCAGCAGTGTGGGGGACAGGGATCAAGTTAACTATGGCTACACCTTC.

This clonotype was seen repeatedly, ten times or more. The chain uses TRBV2 and TRBJ1-1; 7 nucleotides line up with TRBD1. CDR1 is SNHLY and CDR2 is FYNNEI in the germline V gene. Trimming took 5 bases from V and 2 from J; bases not matched to a gene: 2. This CDR3 is built from 13 residues. The CDR3 here is CASSWDRNTEAFF. CDR3 DNA sequence: TGTGCCAGCAGTTGGGACAGAAACACTGAAGCTTTCTTT. Filled out from reference TRBV2 and TRBJ1-1, the complete variable domain reads EPEVTQTPSHQVTQMGQEVILRCVPISNHLYFYWYRQILGQKVEFLVSFYNNEISEKSEIFDDQFSVERPDGSNFTLKIRSTKLEDSAMYFCASSWDRNTEAFFGQGTRLTVV.

In its sample, this clonotype was seen a few times. CDR3 loop: CASSQDGTLTDTQYF. Written as DNA, the CDR3 is TGCGCCAGCAGCCAAGACGGGACCCTCACAGATACGCAGTATTTT. This rearrangement joins TRBV4-3 to TRBJ2-3; D may match TRBD1 or TRBD2 (5 bases each). Deletions cut 0 bases from V and 2 bases from J, with 9 bases between. This CDR3 contains 15 residues. The germline gives CDR1 LGHNA, CDR2 YSLEER.

J is TRBJ2-2 and V is TRBV29-1; 8 bases are shared with TRBD2. Losses at the gene ends were 3 bases for V and 0 bases for J; bases not matched to a gene: 3. This CDR3 has 15 residues. CDR1 is SQVTM, CDR2 ANQGSEA, per germline. The CDR3 nucleotides are TGCAGCGTTGATACGGGGGGGGCGAACACCGGGGAGCTGTTTTTT. This encodes CSVDTGGANTGELFF.

In this sample, this clonotype turned up a few times. The CDR3 region has the DNA TGCGCCAGCAGCTTGTGGACAGGGGGCGAACGGATCTATGGCTACACCTTC. Translated: CASSLWTGGERIYGYTF. This chain connects TRBV5-1 to TRBJ1-2, with TRBD1 matching 11 bases. The germline CDR1 and CDR2 sequences are SGHRS and YFSETQ. The J segment lost 4 bases and the V segment lost 1 base, leaving 9 bases of the junction unmatched. There are 17 residues in the CDR3. The full variable domain, rest sourced from reference TRBV5-1 and TRBJ1-2, is KAGVTQTPRYLIKTRGQQVTLSCSPISGHRSVSWYQQTPGQGLQFLFEYFSETQRNKGNFPGRFSGRQFSNSRSEMNVSTLELGDSALYLCASSLWTGGERIYGYTFGSGTRLTVV.

This clonotype has more than one count but fewer than ten. The CDR3 here is CASSEGPWRNTEAFF. The CDR3 DNA reads TGTGCCAGCAGTGAAGGGCCTTGGAGGAACACTGAAGCTTTCTTT. The chain joins TRBV25-1 to TRBJ1-1, with D unclear. CDR3 length: 15 amino acids. Per germline, CDR1 MGHDK and CDR2 SYGVNS. Trimming took off 2 bases at V and 1 base at J, with 11 bases between the two ends.

The DNA of the CDR3 is TGTGCCAGCAGCACGGGAATAGAAAGACCTGAAGCTTTCTTT. It yields the protein CASSTGIERPEAFF. This chain uses TRBV12-3 or TRBV12-4 with TRBJ1-1; no firm D call. The CDR3 spans 14 residues. V gave up 6 bases and J gave up 6 bases, with 17 bases separating them.

This clonotype appeared many times. The V call is TRBV10-3, the J call TRBJ2-5; no reliable D call. Trimming cost V 3 bases and J 5 bases, with 13 bases left between them. CDR3 size: 14 residues. The V gene's germline CDR1 is ENHRY and CDR2 SYGVKD. Written as DNA, the CDR3 is TGTGCCATCAGTGACTTCGCGTCACGGGAGACCCAGTACTTC. Amino acids: CAISDFASRETQYF.

The V gene is TRBV20-1, the J gene TRBJ1-6; D gene ambiguous. Trimming shortened V by 3 bases and J by 8 bases, and 8 bases separated the two germline ends. This CDR3 is 12 amino acids long. Germline CDR1 DFQATT, CDR2 SNEGSKA (reference sequence). The CDR3 reads CSARVTDSPLHF. CDR3 DNA: TGCAGTGCTAGGGTTACCGATTCACCCCTCCACTTT.

This rearrangement joins TRBV7-3 to TRBJ2-1; no definite D call. CDR3 length: 14 amino acids. V was shortened by 0 bases and J by 6 bases, with 9 bases between the two germline ends. CDR1 is SGHTA and CDR2 is FQGTGA in the germline V gene. The CDR3 spells CASSLTSRFNEQFF. CDR3 DNA: TGTGCCAGCAGCTTAACTAGCCGATTCAATGAGCAGTTCTTC.

Only a few counts were recorded for this clonotype. The rearrangement links TRBV28 to TRBJ2-1; D not resolved. The CDR3 consists of 12 residues. V gave up 5 bases and J gave up 8 bases, with 10 bases separating them. The germline V gene encodes CDR1 MDHEN and CDR2 SYDVKM. CDR3 DNA sequence: TGTGCCAGCAGTCCCCACCGTTATGAGCAGTTCTTC. Protein product: CASSPHRYEQFF.

This clonotype came up a few times. V is TRBV15 and J is TRBJ2-7, with D perhaps matching TRBD1 (6 bases). From germline, CDR1 is LNHNV and CDR2 YYDKDF (reference sequence). Trimming took 2 bases from V and 6 from J, leaving 11 bases between them. The CDR3 runs 13 residues. The CDR3 nucleotides read TGTGCCACCAGCAGACAGGGGCAAGGCGAGCAGTACTTC. Its translation is CATSRQGQGEQYF.

There are a few counts of this clonotype. The rearrangement links TRBV4-2 to TRBJ2-7; D call uncertain. Trimming stripped 1 base from V and 0 bases from J, with 4 bases between. The CDR3 has 13 residues. Germline V gene sequence: CDR1 LGHNA, CDR2 YNFKEQ. The CDR3 sequence: CASSQAPSYEQYV. The DNA for the CDR3 is TGTGCCAGCAGCCAAGCCCCCTCCTACGAGCAGTACGTC.

This clonotype was seen a few times. The gene calls are TRBV19 and TRBJ2-4; TRBD2 aligns across 7 bases. The V and J ends lost 7 bases and 3 bases, in that order; junction bases with no gene match: 9. Germline V gives CDR1 LNHDA, CDR2 SQIVND (reference sequence). This CDR3 comprises 15 residues. The CDR3 DNA sequence: TGTGCCAGTACGAAAGCGGGGCACGGCAAAAACATTCAGTACTTC. As protein: CASTKAGHGKNIQYF.

This clonotype was counted only a few times. The chain has TRBV28 and TRBJ2-1; D may be TRBD1 or TRBD2 (5 bases each). CDR3 length: 10 residues. CDR1 and CDR2 from the germline V gene are MDHEN and SYDVKM. The V end was cut by 11 bases, the J end by 7 bases, with 9 bases between. This CDR3 reads CAWGKNEQFF. In DNA form, the CDR3 reads TGTGCCTGGGGGAAGAATGAGCAGTTCTTC.

With regard to this clonotype: The CDR3 ends on some other residue instead of the conserved phenylalanine or tryptophan, so this is likely a read error. This chain joins TRBV5-1 and TRBJ2-3; D may be TRBD2 (6 bases). Trimming stripped 4 bases from V and 4 bases from J, with 13 bases between. The CDR3 loop spans 14 amino acids. CDR1 and CDR2 (germline): SGHRS, YFSETQ. The CDR3 nucleotides are TGCGCCAGCAGCCCGGGGTCGGGGGCAGATACGCAGTATTCT. Protein sequence: CASSPGSGADTQYS.

There are a few counts of this clonotype. V usage is TRBV19 and J usage is TRBJ1-2; a possible D gene is TRBD1 (5 bases). The CDR3 covers 14 residues. V lost 8 bases and J lost 6, with 19 bases in between. CDR1 is LNHDA and CDR2 is SQIVND in the germline V gene (reference sequence). The chain's CDR3 is CASGRGPGGDGYTF. CDR3 in DNA: TGTGCCAGTGGAAGGGGCCCCGGGGGAGATGGCTACACCTTC.

This clonotype was detected only a few times. The rearrangement links TRBV7-2 to TRBJ1-2; D possibly corresponds to TRBD1 (5 bases). Per germline, CDR1 SGHTA and CDR2 FQGNSA. The CDR3 totals 13 residues. V was shortened by 0 bases and J by 8 bases, with 10 bases between the two germline ends. CDR3 sequence (DNA): TGTGCCAGCAGCTTAGCGCAGGGTCTGGGCTACACCTTC. It translates to CASSLAQGLGYTF.

This clonotype was found a few times. The chain recombines TRBV5-6 with TRBJ1-2; D gene uncertain. The V and J ends lost 6 bases and 8 bases respectively, with 14 bases between them. CDR1 SGHDT and CDR2 YYEEEE come from the germline V gene. This CDR3 contains 12 residues. The CDR3 DNA is TGTGCCAGCACCGTCGACATTCGGGGCTACACCTTC. The encoded protein is CASTVDIRGYTF. The entire variable domain, with the rest obtained from reference TRBV5-6 and TRBJ1-2, is as follows: DAGVTQSPTHLIKTRGQQVTLRCSPKSGHDTVSWYQQALGQGPQFIFQYYEEEERQRGNFPDRFSGHQFPNYSSELNVNALLLGDSALYLCASTVDIRGYTFGSGTRLTVV.

The chain combines TRBV12-3 or TRBV12-4 with TRBJ2-6; D unresolved. V was clipped by 5 bases and J by 0 bases, with 8 bases between them. CDR3 size: 15 residues. The CDR3 bases are TGTGCCAGCAGTCCGGAAGGCTCTGGGGCCAACGTCCTGACTTTC. This encodes CASSPEGSGANVLTF.

This clonotype was counted between two and nine times. The chain links TRBV4-1 to TRBJ1-5, with D possibly matching TRBD1 (5 bases). The germline gives CDR1 MGHRA, CDR2 YSYEKL. V was trimmed by 1 base and J by 4 bases, leaving 11 bases between them. The CDR3 sequence is 15 residues long. The CDR3 DNA follows: TGCGCCAGCAGCCAAGGGGACGGGGAGAATCAGCCCCAGCATTTT. As protein: CASSQGDGENQPQHF.

This clonotype was detected a few times. The V gene is TRBV12-3 or TRBV12-4, the J gene TRBJ1-6, with 10 bases fitting TRBD1. This CDR3 region has 14 residues. Trimming at V came to 6 bases and at J to 9 bases, leaving 5 bases not matched to a gene. Here the CDR3 DNA reads TGTGCCAGCAGATCGACAGGGGGCAGTTCACCCCTCCACTTT. Translation gives CASRSTGGSSPLHF.

This clonotype has at least ten counts. The chain recombines TRBV4-2 with TRBJ1-2; 7 bases map to TRBD1. Germline V gene data show CDR1 as LGHNA and CDR2 as YNFKEQ. The CDR3 totals 14 residues. Trimming at V came to 6 bases and at J to 3 bases, leaving 7 bases not matched to a gene. The CDR3 loop is CASSPQGQDYGYTF. Written as DNA, the CDR3 is TGTGCCAGCAGTCCTCAAGGACAGGACTATGGCTACACCTTC.

V is TRBV29-1 and J is TRBJ2-1; tentative D call: TRBD2 (6 bases). The V and J ends lost 3 bases and 10 bases respectively, with 7 bases between them. This CDR3 region has 10 residues. CDR1 SQVTM and CDR2 ANQGSEA come from the germline V gene. The CDR3 here is CSVDGGEQFF. CDR3 sequence (DNA): TGCAGCGTTGATGGGGGGGAGCAGTTCTTC.

This clonotype has a handful of counts. This rearrangement joins TRBV12-3 or TRBV12-4 to TRBJ1-4; D unclear. The CDR3 length is 16 residues. V was cut by 6 bases and J by 3 bases, with 17 bases left in between. CDR3: CASRAPGRSANEKLFF. The CDR3 bases are TGTGCCAGCAGAGCGCCCGGACGGTCTGCTAATGAAAAACTGTTTTTT.

CDR3 nucleotide sequence: TGTGCCAGCAGCTTAGCAGGGTTCGGGGCCAACGTCCTGACTTTC. Translation gives CASSLAGFGANVLTF. The J gene is TRBJ2-6, the V gene TRBV11-2, with D possibly being TRBD1 (5 bases). The ends were cut back, 1 base at V and 4 bases at J, with 8 bases in the middle. Germline assignment: CDR1 SGHAT and CDR2 FQNNGV. The CDR3 runs 15 residues.

The chain has TRBV14 and TRBJ2-7; D gene uncertain. V was pared by 2 bases and J by 0 bases, with 14 bases between. CDR3 size: 16 residues. Germline V gene sequence: CDR1 SGHDN, CDR2 FVKESK. The CDR3 is CASSQRWSENSYEQYF. The DNA for the CDR3 is TGTGCCAGCAGCCAAAGGTGGTCCGAGAACTCCTACGAGCAGTACTTC.

The rearrangement links TRBV6-1 to TRBJ2-1, with 10 bases identical to TRBD1. CDR3 length equals 16 residues. V shed 0 bases and J 4 bases; nucleotides not matched to a gene: 3. Per the germline V gene, CDR1 is MNHNS and CDR2 is SASEGT. CDR3 region: CASSEAGTGVYNEQFF. The CDR3 DNA follows: TGTGCCAGCAGTGAAGCCGGGACAGGGGTATACAATGAGCAGTTCTTC.

This clonotype was found many times. This sequence joins TRBV12-3 or TRBV12-4 and TRBJ1-5; D possibly corresponds to TRBD1 (5 bases). This CDR3 spans 13 amino acids. Deletions cut 5 bases from V and 6 bases from J, with 11 bases between. In nucleotides, the CDR3 is TGTGCCAGCAGTCCTGGTCAGGGTCAGCCCCAGCATTTT. It is translated as CASSPGQGQPQHF.

This clonotype was observed a handful of times. The gene calls are TRBV12-3 or TRBV12-4 and TRBJ2-2; 11 bases fit TRBD2. V was clipped by 6 bases and J by 8 bases; unmatched bases: 8. The CDR3 spans 15 residues. The CDR3 protein is CASRRLAGTLGELFF. The CDR3 DNA reads as TGTGCCAGCAGGCGACTAGCGGGGACTCTGGGGGAGCTGTTTTTT.

The chain has TRBV24-1 and TRBJ1-1; tentative D call: TRBD1 (5 bases). The CDR3 runs 17 residues. Germline V gives CDR1 KGHDR, CDR2 SFDVKD. The V end lost 4 bases, the J end lost 1 base, and 18 bases lay between the germline ends. CDR3 coding DNA: TGTGCCACCAGTGACCGTCCCGGGGCAGGAGGGAACACTGAAGCTTTCTTT. It encodes CATSDRPGAGGNTEAFF.